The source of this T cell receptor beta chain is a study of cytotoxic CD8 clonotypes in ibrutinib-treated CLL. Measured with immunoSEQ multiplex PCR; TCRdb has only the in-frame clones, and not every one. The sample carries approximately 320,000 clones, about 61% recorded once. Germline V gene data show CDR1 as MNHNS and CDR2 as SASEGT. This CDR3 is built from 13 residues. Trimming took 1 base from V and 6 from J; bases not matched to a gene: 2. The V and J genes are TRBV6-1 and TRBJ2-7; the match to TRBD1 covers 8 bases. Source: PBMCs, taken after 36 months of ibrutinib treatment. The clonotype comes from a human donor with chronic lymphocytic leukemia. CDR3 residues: CASSEGTGIEQYF. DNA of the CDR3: TGTGCCAGCAGTGAAGGGACAGGGATCGAGCAGTACTTC.